This is a list of T cell receptor beta chains from one sample in a study of blood T cell repertoires in COVID-19. The repertoire was sequenced with immunoSEQ multiplex PCR; TCRdb's copy has only in-frame clones and lacks some. The sample records roughly 240,000 clones, 90% being singletons. Sequenced input: PBMCs or T cells enriched from blood (not recorded which). The source of these receptors is a man in his fifties or sixties who had been exposed to COVID-19. The CDR3 runs from the conserved cysteine through the conserved F or W. Each record gives: J gene, D gene, V gene, clone size, CDR3 DNA, CDR3 protein. D genes are given only for firm matches. Clone size is not always given. Where it is, it says once, few, many or a class for expanded clones.

>TRBJ2-2|TRBD2|TRBV18|-
TGTGCCAGCTCACCACTTGCTAGCGGGGGCTACACCGGGGAGCTGTTTTTT
CASSPLASGGYTGELFF
>TRBJ1-1|-|TRBV19|-
TGTGCCAGTAGTATGCTCCCCACGGGGGGTCCCGCTGAAGCTTTCTTT
CASSMLPTGGPAEAFF
>TRBJ2-7|-|TRBV20-1|once
TGCAGTGCTTCATTAGGGACATTTCAGTACTTC
CSASLGTFQYF
>TRBJ1-2|-|TRBV4-1|once
TGCGCCAGCAGCCAAGACAGGTCCGGGATTTTTGGTGGCTACACCTTC
CASSQDRSGIFGGYTF
>TRBJ1-5|-|TRBV15|-
TGTGCCACCAGCACAGTATTTCAGCCCCAGCATTTT
CATSTVFQPQHF
>TRBJ1-3|-|TRBV28|-
TGTGCCAGCAGTTTACTGTACCGGGAAGGAAACACCATATATTTT
CASSLLYREGNTIYF
>TRBJ1-1|-|TRBV9|-
TGTGCCAGCAGCGTAGGGGCAGGGATCATGAACACTGAAGCTTTCTTT
CASSVGAGIMNTEAFF
>TRBJ2-5|TRBD2|TRBV15|once
TGTGCCACCAGCAGAGTCCTCTTGAGGACTAGTATATGGGAGACCCAGTACTTC
CATSRVLLRTSIWETQYF
>TRBJ2-1|TRBD1|TRBV27|-
TGTGCCAGCAGAAGCTTTCTACGACAGGGAAGGAACAATGAGCAGTTCTTC
CASRSFLRQGRNNEQFF
>TRBJ2-2|-|TRBV9|-
TGTGCCAGCAGCGTAGGTTCATTGAACACCGGGGAGCTGTTTTTT
CASSVGSLNTGELFF
>TRBJ1-3|-|TRBV11-2|-
TGTGCCAGCAGCTTAAAAGGGCAGGGTGGAAACACCATATATTTT
CASSLKGQGGNTIYF
>TRBJ1-1|-|TRBV11-2|-
TGTGCCAGCAGCCTGTCAGGGGTGAACACTGAAGCTTTCTTT
CASSLSGVNTEAFF
>TRBJ1-1|-|TRBV7-8|-
TGTGCCAGCAGCTTATCCAACCGGGGTCGAGACACTGAAGCTTTCTTT
CASSLSNRGRDTEAFF
>TRBJ1-1|TRBD1|TRBV10-3|-
TGTGCCATCACCCCTACGACAGGGACTGAAGCTTTCTTT
CAITPTTGTEAFF
>TRBJ1-6|TRBD1|TRBV19|-
TGTGCCAGTAGTCTTGCGACAGGGACGTATAATTCACCCCTCCACTTT
CASSLATGTYNSPLHF
>TRBJ1-1|-|TRBV28|-
TGTGCCAGTAACAGGTTCTCGAACACTGAAGCTTTCTTT
CASNRFSNTEAFF
>TRBJ1-3|-|TRBV30|-
TGTGCCTGGAGTGTTCGGGGATCTGGAAACACCATATATTTT
CAWSVRGSGNTIYF
>TRBJ1-3|-|TRBV4-1|few
TGCGCCAGCAGCCAAGTGGGCAGGTCAGGAAACACCATATATTTT
CASSQVGRSGNTIYF
>TRBJ1-5|TRBD1|TRBV5-5|-
TGTGCCAGCAGCCCCCGTGGGGACAGGGGTAATCAGCCCCAGCATTTT
CASSPRGDRGNQPQHF
>TRBJ1-2|-|TRBV5-6|-
TGTGCCAGCAGCTTGGATGTCAGGAACTATGGCTACACCTTC
CASSLDVRNYGYTF
>TRBJ2-3|-|TRBV6-4|-
TGTGCCAGCAGTAGTACCGCCGGGACGCAGTATTTT
CASSSTAGTQYF
>TRBJ2-1|TRBD2|TRBV11-1|-
TGTGCCAGCAGCTTCGGGACTAGCGTGGTGAGTGAGCAGTTCTTC
CASSFGTSVVSEQFF
>TRBJ1-6|-|TRBV7-2|-
TGTGCCAGCAGCGCAGTTCCCGAATCACCCCTCCACTTT
CASSAVPESPLHF
>TRBJ1-6|-|TRBV5-1|-
TGCGCCAGCAGCTTGGCCGGGGATGCGAGTTCACCCCTCCACTTT
CASSLAGDASSPLHF
>TRBJ2-5|-|TRBV5-1|-
TGCGCCAGCAGCACCCCGATAGTTCAAGAGACCCAGTACTTC
CASSTPIVQETQYF
>TRBJ1-3|-|TRBV6-5|-
TGTGCCAGCAGTTACGATATCATGAGCTCTGGAAACACCATATATTTT
CASSYDIMSSGNTIYF